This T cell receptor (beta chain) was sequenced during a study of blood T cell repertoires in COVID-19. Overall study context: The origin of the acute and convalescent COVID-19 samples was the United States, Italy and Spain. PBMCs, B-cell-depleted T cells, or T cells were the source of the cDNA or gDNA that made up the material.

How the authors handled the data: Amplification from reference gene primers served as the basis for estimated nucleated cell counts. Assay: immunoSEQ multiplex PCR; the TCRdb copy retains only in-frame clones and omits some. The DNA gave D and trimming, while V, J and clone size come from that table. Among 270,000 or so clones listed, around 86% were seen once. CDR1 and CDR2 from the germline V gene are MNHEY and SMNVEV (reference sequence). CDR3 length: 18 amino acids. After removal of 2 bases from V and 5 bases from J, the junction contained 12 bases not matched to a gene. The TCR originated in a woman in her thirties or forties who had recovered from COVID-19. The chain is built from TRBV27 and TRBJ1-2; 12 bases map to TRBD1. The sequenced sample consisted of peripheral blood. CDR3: CASSLEGTGGATFYGYTF. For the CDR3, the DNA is TGTGCCAGCAGTTTAGAGGGGACAGGGGGCGCAACCTTTTATGGCTACACCTTC.